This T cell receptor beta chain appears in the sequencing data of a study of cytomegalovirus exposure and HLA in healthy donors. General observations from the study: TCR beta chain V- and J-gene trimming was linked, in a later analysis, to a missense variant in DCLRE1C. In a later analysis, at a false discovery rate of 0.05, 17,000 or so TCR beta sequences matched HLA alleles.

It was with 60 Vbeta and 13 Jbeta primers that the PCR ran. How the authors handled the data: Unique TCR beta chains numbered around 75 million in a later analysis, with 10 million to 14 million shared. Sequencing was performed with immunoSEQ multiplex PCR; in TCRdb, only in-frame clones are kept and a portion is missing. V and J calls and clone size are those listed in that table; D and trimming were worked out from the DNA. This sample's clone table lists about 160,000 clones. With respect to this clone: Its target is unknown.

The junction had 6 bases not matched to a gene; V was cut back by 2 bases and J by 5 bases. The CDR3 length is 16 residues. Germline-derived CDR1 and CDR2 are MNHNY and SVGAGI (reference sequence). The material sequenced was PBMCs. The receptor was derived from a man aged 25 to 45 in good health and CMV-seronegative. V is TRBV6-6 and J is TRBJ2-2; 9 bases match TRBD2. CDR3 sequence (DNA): TGTGCCAGCAGTTACAGGCCTAGCGGGATTACCGGGGAGCTGTTTTTT. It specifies CASSYRPSGITGELFF.